These 29 T cell receptor beta chains were sequenced from one sample in a study of breast tumors, draining lymph nodes, adjacent tissues. Samples came from axillary lymph nodes draining the breast cancer. From the multiplex PCR reads, TCRdb called clonotypes with MiXCR, one entry per CDR3 protein. The sample shows roughly 130,000 distinct CDR3 sequences, roughly 21% of them seen only once. Sequenced sample: axillary lymph node tissue. All receptors come from a female donor with breast cancer. Some clones in this sample may be carry-over from other donors' samples.

In regard to this clonotype: A much larger clone sits a single nucleotide away, making a read error possible. This sequence joins TRBV2 and TRBJ1-5; weak D call: TRBD1 (5 bases). Trimming took off 8 bases at V and 4 bases at J, with 12 bases between the two ends. This CDR3 contains 13 residues. Germline CDR1 is SNHLY and CDR2 is FYNNEI. CDR3 sequence reads: CASGGEGNQPQHF. The CDR3 coding sequence is TGTGCCAGCGGGGGGGAGGGAAATCAGCCCCAGCATTTT.

As concerns this clonotype: This sequence may be a read error, since a much larger clone differs from it by one base. This chain connects TRBV19 to TRBJ2-1; D remains ambiguous. CDR1 and CDR2 (germline): LNHDA, SQIVND (reference sequence). This CDR3 is 13 amino acids long. In DNA, the CDR3 is TGTGCCAGTAGTTGGGCCCCCTACAATGATCAGTTCTTC. As protein: CASSWAPYNDQFF. Looking up the rest from reference TRBV19 and TRBJ2-1 gives the full variable domain: DGGITQSPKYLFRKEGQNVTLSCEQNLNHDAMYWYRQDPGQGLRLIYYSQIVNDFQKGDIAEGYSVSREKKESFPLTVTSAQKNPTAFYLCASSWAPYNDQFFGPGTRLTVL.

This clonotype was seen ten or more times. The V call is TRBV6-6, the J call TRBJ1-3; 9 bases agree with TRBD1. Germline values: CDR1 MNHNY, CDR2 SVGAGI (reference sequence). V was clipped by 6 bases and J by 6 bases; unmatched bases: 6. The CDR3 length is 14 residues. As DNA, the CDR3 is TGTGCCAGCAGCCTAACAGGGGGCTCAAACACCATATATTTT. This codes for CASSLTGGSNTIYF.

This clonotype occurred many times. The chain is built from TRBV13 and TRBJ1-2, with TRBD1 identical over 7 bases. This CDR3 contains 14 residues. Germline values: CDR1 PRHDT, CDR2 FYEKMQ (reference sequence). J lost 8 bases, V lost 3 bases, and 9 bases had no gene match. The CDR3 nucleotides are TGTGCCAGCAGCTTTAACAGGGGAATGAGGGGCTACACCTTC. Protein sequence: CASSFNRGMRGYTF.

This clonotype was observed at least ten times. The chain has TRBV12-3 or TRBV12-4 and TRBJ2-1; 14 positions agree with TRBD2. V was clipped by 4 bases and J by 0 bases; unmatched bases: 11. This CDR3 has 20 amino acids. CDR3 amino acids: CASSSSPGLAGENSYNEQFF. The CDR3 nucleotides are TGTGCCAGCAGTTCATCCCCGGGACTAGCGGGAGAGAACTCCTACAATGAGCAGTTCTTC.

As concerns this clonotype: Sequence at one end of the junction differs from germline and may be a read error. The chain is built from TRBV18 and TRBJ2-1; D ambiguous. The CDR3 spans 14 residues. CDR1 and CDR2 from the germline V gene are KGHSH and LQKENI. This chain's CDR3 is CASSPGFGYNEQSF. The CDR3 nucleotides are TGTGCCAGCTCACCAGGGTTCGGTTACAATGAGCAGTCCTTC.

This clonotype was observed at least ten times. The chain links TRBV10-3 to TRBJ2-7; 8 bases are shared with TRBD1. CDR1 and CDR2 (germline): ENHRY, SYGVKD. The CDR3 is 15 amino acids. J lost 0 bases, V lost 4 bases, and 5 bases had no gene match. Here the CDR3 reads CAISAGQGLSYEQYF. DNA of the CDR3: TGTGCCATCAGTGCCGGACAGGGACTCTCCTACGAGCAGTACTTC.

This clonotype has at least ten counts. V is TRBV7-8 and J is TRBJ2-3; 11 bases match TRBD1. Trimming removed 5 bases from V and 1 base from J; junction bases left unmatched: 5. The CDR3 consists of 16 residues. Germline V gene lookup returns CDR1 SGHVS and CDR2 FQNEAQ. CDR3 loop: CASSPQDRGRTDTQYF. The CDR3 bases are TGTGCCAGCAGCCCGCAGGACAGGGGGCGCACAGATACGCAGTATTTT.

This clonotype has a count of ten or more. This chain connects TRBV5-1 to TRBJ2-3, with TRBD1 identical over 8 bases. Germline assignment: CDR1 SGHRS and CDR2 YFSETQ. V shed 4 bases, J shed 3 bases, and the junction held 4 bases outside the gene matches. The CDR3 contains 14 residues. CDR3 sequence: CASSMTGDTDTQYF. The CDR3 DNA is TGCGCCAGCAGCATGACAGGGGATACAGATACGCAGTATTTT.

In its sample, this clonotype was seen many times. This chain joins TRBV5-1 and TRBJ2-1; 7 positions match TRBD2. This CDR3 comprises 16 residues. Germline V gene sequence: CDR1 SGHRS, CDR2 YFSETQ. The V and J ends lost 1 base and 9 bases, in that order; junction bases with no gene match: 13. The DNA for the CDR3 is TGCGCCAGCAGCTTGCGTAGCGGGCCAGGGCTTTTTGAGCAGTTCTTC. It is translated as CASSLRSGPGLFEQFF.

Ten or more counts support this clonotype. The chain has TRBV2 and TRBJ1-4; D not resolved. From germline, CDR1 is SNHLY and CDR2 FYNNEI. This CDR3 comprises 12 residues. V dropped 3 bases and J dropped 10 bases, with 9 bases sitting between them. The DNA of the CDR3 is TGTGCCAGCAGTGAGAGGGTTGGAAAACTGTTTTTT. It yields the protein CASSERVGKLFF.

CDR3 amino acids: CAIGTSGGAETQYF. The CDR3 DNA sequence: TGTGCCATTGGGACTAGCGGGGGGGCGGAGACCCAGTACTTC. The chain links TRBV10-3 to TRBJ2-5, with TRBD2 matching over 16 bases. Trimming removed 9 bases from V and 5 bases from J; junction bases left unmatched: 3. This CDR3 contains 14 residues. CDR1 and CDR2 (germline): ENHRY, SYGVKD.

This clonotype was seen at least ten times. This sequence joins TRBV5-1 and TRBJ2-5; 8 nucleotides line up with TRBD1. The length of the CDR3 is 13 residues. Germline CDR1 is SGHRS and CDR2 is YFSETQ. V lost 5 bases to trimming and J lost 5 bases; unmatched junction nucleotides: 5. The CDR3 reads CASSSDRVETQYF. In DNA form, the CDR3 reads TGCGCCAGCAGTTCGGACAGGGTCGAGACCCAGTACTTC.

This clonotype was detected ten times or more. The chain combines TRBV29-1 with TRBJ2-5; D is unclear. V was clipped by 3 bases and J by 7 bases, with 9 bases between them. This CDR3 is 11 amino acids long. Germline CDR1 SQVTM, CDR2 ANQGSEA. The CDR3 region is CSVDRSGTQYF. The CDR3 DNA is TGCAGCGTTGACAGGTCCGGGACCCAGTACTTC.

Turning to this clonotype: At one of its ends the junction is not consistent with the germline gene, which may arise from a read error. CDR3 in DNA: TGTGCCAGCGGTGATGACCGTCCGTACTTC. Translating it yields CASGDDRPYF. V gene TRBV2 combines with J gene TRBJ2-7; no reliable D call. The germline V gene has CDR1 SNHLY and CDR2 FYNNEI. This CDR3 spans 10 amino acids.

As to this clonotype: A read error is possible here, since a much larger clone lies one base away. The genes are TRBV6-5 and TRBJ1-4; 10 positions agree with TRBD1. The germline V gene encodes CDR1 MNHEY and CDR2 SVGAGI. CDR3 length: 15 amino acids. CDR3 sequence reads: CAGSYKPTGGGKLFF. The CDR3 DNA follows: TGTGCCGGCAGTTACAAACCGACAGGGGGCGGAAAACTGTTTTTT.

Of note for this clonotype: A much larger clone sits a single nucleotide away, making a read error possible. J is TRBJ2-7 and V is TRBV5-1; 7 bases align to TRBD1. This CDR3 contains 15 residues. Germline loops: CDR1 SGHRS, CDR2 YFSETQ. The CDR3 loop reads CAGSFDGQVYYEQYF. In DNA, the CDR3 is TGCGCCGGCAGCTTCGATGGACAGGTTTACTACGAGCAGTACTTC.

This clonotype occurred many times. V and J are TRBV4-1 and TRBJ2-5; D might be TRBD2 (5 bases). Trimming removed 4 bases at V and 4 bases at J, with 13 bases between. CDR1 and CDR2 (germline): MGHRA, YSYEKL. The CDR3 has 14 amino acids. Here the CDR3 DNA reads TGCGCCAGCAGCCCAATTAGAGGGAGAGAGACCCAGTACTTC. Its protein product is CASSPIRGRETQYF.

The table lists this clonotype with many counts. The V call is TRBV6-5, the J call TRBJ2-2; D may be TRBD2 (7 bases). This CDR3 is 14 amino acids long. Trimming pared 7 bases from V and 4 bases from J, leaving 13 bases between. Germline CDR1 reads MNHEY; CDR2 reads SVGAGI. The CDR3 nucleotides read TGTGCCAGCAAAAAAGGGGGGGGCACCGGGGAGCTGTTTTTT. This translates into CASKKGGGTGELFF.

This clonotype was recorded many times. V gene TRBV30 combines with J gene TRBJ1-5; D ambiguous. V was cut by 3 bases and J by 0 bases, with 6 bases left in between. Germline CDR1 GTSNPN, CDR2 SVGIG (reference sequence). The CDR3 totals 13 residues. The CDR3 sequence: CAWSADSNQPQHF. The CDR3 DNA is TGTGCCTGGAGCGCAGATAGCAATCAGCCCCAGCATTTT.

About this clonotype itself: One base away lies a much larger clone, so this may be a sequencing read error. The gene calls are TRBV18 and TRBJ2-7, with TRBD2 as a possible D gene (7 bases). CDR1 is KGHSH, CDR2 LQKENI, per germline. The CDR3 loop spans 15 amino acids. DNA for the CDR3: TGTGCCAGCTCACCACCGACCCGGGGGGCCGAAGAGCAGTCCTTC. As protein: CASSPPTRGAEEQSF. The variable domain in full, completed from reference TRBV18 and TRBJ2-7, reads NAGVMQNPRHLVRRRGQEARLRCSPMKGHSHVYWYRQLPEEGLKFMVYLQKENIIDESGMPKERFSAEFPKEGPSILRIQQVVRGDSAAYFCASSPPTRGAEEQSFGPGTRLTVT.

This clonotype came up many times. The rearrangement joins TRBV5-1 to TRBJ2-1; 9 nucleotides agree with TRBD1. The germline V gene has CDR1 SGHRS and CDR2 YFSETQ. The CDR3 length is 15 residues. V lost 5 bases to trimming and J lost 7 bases; unmatched junction nucleotides: 10. CDR3 loop: CASRRGTGLRNEQFF. The CDR3 nucleotides are TGCGCCAGCAGAAGAGGGACAGGGTTGAGGAATGAGCAGTTCTTC. Complete variable domain (other parts from reference TRBV5-1 and TRBJ2-1): KAGVTQTPRYLIKTRGQQVTLSCSPISGHRSVSWYQQTPGQGLQFLFEYFSETQRNKGNFPGRFSGRQFSNSRSEMNVSTLELGDSALYLCASRRGTGLRNEQFFGPGTRLTVL.

This clonotype was detected many times. The rearrangement links TRBV20-1 to TRBJ1-4; perhaps TRBD1 as D (6 bases). Germline V CDR1 and CDR2: DFQATT, SNEGSKA (reference sequence). Trimming cost V 4 bases and J 3 bases, with 9 bases left between them. CDR3 length: 13 amino acids. The CDR3 sequence is CSAKGVANEKLFF. CDR3 DNA: TGCAGTGCTAAGGGGGTAGCTAATGAAAAACTGTTTTTT.

The sample holds many counts of this clonotype. The chain has TRBV14 and TRBJ2-7; unclear D gene. Germline CDR1 reads SGHDN; CDR2 reads FVKESK. V lost 0 bases and J lost 2, with 11 bases in between. The CDR3 covers 15 residues. The DNA of the CDR3 is TGTGCCAGCAGCCAAGACACAGTCCGAGCCTACGAGCAGTACTTC. Its translation is CASSQDTVRAYEQYF.

This clonotype was seen only once. The J gene is TRBJ1-1, the V gene TRBV4-1; D unclear. V was pared by 3 bases and J by 1 base, with 3 bases between. The CDR3 is made up of 12 amino acids. Germline V gene sequence: CDR1 MGHRA, CDR2 YSYEKL. CDR3 coding DNA: TGCGCCAGCAGCCATTCGAACACTGAAGCTTTCTTT. Translated: CASSHSNTEAFF.

This clonotype was recorded at least ten times. This chain uses TRBV3-1 with TRBJ1-4; D unresolved. CDR3 size: 15 residues. Trimming cost V 1 base and J 7 bases, with 13 bases left between them. In germline, CDR1 is LGHDT, CDR2 YNNKEL (reference sequence). In DNA, the CDR3 is TGTGCCAGCAGCCAAGGCGTACAGCCAGTTGAAAAACTGTTTTTT. Translated, it gives CASSQGVQPVEKLFF.

This clonotype appeared many times. The rearrangement joins TRBV20-1 to TRBJ1-5, with 11 nucleotides matching TRBD1. The germline CDR1 and CDR2 sequences are DFQATT and SNEGSKA (reference sequence). J was trimmed by 5 bases and V by 0 bases; bases with no gene match: 6. The CDR3 sequence is 16 residues long. The CDR3 sequence is CSARDRTGGIHQPQHF. The DNA for the CDR3 is TGCAGTGCTAGAGATAGGACAGGGGGCATTCATCAGCCCCAGCATTTT.

This clonotype occurred many times. This sequence joins TRBV24-1 and TRBJ2-1; 11 positions agree with TRBD2. Germline CDR1 is KGHDR and CDR2 is SFDVKD. The CDR3 runs to 16 residues. The junction had 5 bases not matched to a gene; V was cut back by 4 bases and J by 4 bases. CDR3 DNA: TGTGCCACCAGTGACTCGGGACTAGCGGCTTACAATGAGCAGTTCTTC. Its protein is CATSDSGLAAYNEQFF.

This clonotype occurred many times. The chain couples TRBV20-1 to TRBJ2-7; tentative D call: TRBD2 (6 bases). Germline CDR1 reads DFQATT; CDR2 reads SNEGSKA (reference sequence). V shed 1 base and J shed 2 bases, with 18 bases lying between them. The CDR3 is 16 residues long. CDR3 region: CSARVFGAGNPYEQYF. DNA for the CDR3: TGCAGTGCTAGAGTTTTTGGGGCGGGGAACCCCTACGAGCAGTACTTC.